A single TCR beta chain is shown here with its context. The data are from a study of cytomegalovirus exposure and HLA in healthy donors. The CDR3 is made up of 10 amino acids. CDR1 DFQATT and CDR2 SNEGSKA come from the germline V gene (reference sequence). With 6 bases clipped from V and 6 bases from J, the junction kept 2 bases outside the gene matches. Using immunoSEQ multiplex PCR, the repertoire was profiled, and TCRdb retains in-frame clones only, with some absent. The table lists 150,000 to 160,000 clones, roughly 84% of them singletons. The origin of this receptor is a human donor in good health. The sequenced sample was PBMCs. This chain uses TRBV20-1 with TRBJ2-7; 7 positions match TRBD2. DNA for the CDR3: TGCAGTGCCCTAGCGGTCGAGCAGTACTTC. This codes for CSALAVEQYF.